The 19 T cell receptor beta chains listed next were all sequenced from one sample in a study of CD8 T cells in ankylosing spondylitis. Broader study findings: Made up of fewer than 10 highly homologous variants, a TCR beta motif appeared characteristic of ankylosing spondylitis blood.

From the 5' RACE reads, TCRdb called clonotypes with MiXCR, one entry per CDR3 protein. This sample has around 540,000 distinct CDR3 sequences, with about 13% found just once. Their antigens remain unidentified. The sample consisted of blood, either unsorted or a sorted T cell fraction (not recorded which). These receptors were collected from a male donor with ankylosing spondylitis.

This sequence joins TRBV7-9 and TRBJ2-1, with TRBD2 identical over 11 bases. Germline V gives CDR1 SEHNR, CDR2 FQNEAQ (reference sequence). The CDR3 loop spans 15 amino acids. V gave up 5 bases and J gave up 9 bases; unmatched junction bases: 9. CDR3 bases: TGTGCCAGCAGCCTGCCGGGACTAGCGGCCGCTGAGCAGTTCTTC. It yields the protein CASSLPGLAAAEQFF.

In this sample, this clonotype turned up many times. The chain's CDR3 is CASIPSGSGTGELFF. CDR3 bases: TGTGCCAGCATTCCGAGCGGGAGCGGCACCGGGGAGCTGTTTTTT. The genes are TRBV12-3 or TRBV12-4 and TRBJ2-2; 8 bases match TRBD2. With 7 bases clipped from V and 4 bases from J, the junction kept 8 bases outside the gene matches. CDR3 length: 15 residues.

The chain links TRBV12-5 to TRBJ1-1, with TRBD1 as a possible D gene (5 bases). The CDR3 is made up of 13 amino acids. CDR1 and CDR2 from the germline V gene are LGHNT and FRNRAP. V shed 4 bases and J shed 2 bases, with 8 bases lying between them. CDR3 region: CASGSTVNTEAFF. The DNA for the CDR3 is TGTGCTAGTGGTTCGACAGTTAACACTGAAGCTTTCTTT.

The CDR3 is CASSPTSGAETQYF. As DNA, the CDR3 is TGTGCCAGCAGCCCGACTAGCGGGGCAGAGACCCAGTACTTC. V is TRBV12-3 or TRBV12-4 and J is TRBJ2-5, with 11 bases aligning to TRBD2. The ends lost 6 bases at V and 4 bases at J; junction bases unmatched: 4. The CDR3 consists of 14 residues.

This clonotype was seen only a few times. The J gene is TRBJ1-2, the V gene TRBV20-1; 9 nucleotides agree with TRBD1. The CDR3 sequence is 15 residues long. Germline lookup yields CDR1 DFQATT and CDR2 SNEGSKA (reference sequence). The V gene end was trimmed by 5 bases and the J gene end by 6 bases; junction bases not matched to a gene: 13. CDR3 nucleotide sequence: TGCAGTGCTGGCTCCCACGGGACAGGGAACGATGGCTACACCTTC. It codes for CSAGSHGTGNDGYTF.

This clonotype was seen a few times. V gene TRBV13 combines with J gene TRBJ2-3; TRBD1 might be the D (5 bases). The germline V gene encodes CDR1 PRHDT and CDR2 FYEKMQ (reference sequence). V lost 5 bases to trimming and J lost 4 bases, with 10 bases between them. This CDR3 spans 13 amino acids. The chain's CDR3 is CASSDPGSDTQYF. Written as DNA, the CDR3 is TGTGCCAGCAGCGACCCAGGGTCAGATACGCAGTATTTT.

This clonotype showed up many times. The V gene is TRBV2, the J gene TRBJ2-1; possibly TRBD2 for D (5 bases). Germline V CDR1 and CDR2: SNHLY, FYNNEI. The CDR3 covers 13 residues. Trimming removed 3 bases from V and 2 bases from J, with 5 bases in between. CDR3 protein: CASSETTYNEQFF. The DNA for the CDR3 is TGTGCCAGCAGTGAGACTACCTACAATGAGCAGTTCTTC. Filled out from reference TRBV2 and TRBJ2-1, the complete variable domain reads EPEVTQTPSHQVTQMGQEVILRCVPISNHLYFYWYRQILGQKVEFLVSFYNNEISEKSEIFDDQFSVERPDGSNFTLKIRSTKLEDSAMYFCASSETTYNEQFFGPGTRLTVL.

The chain links TRBV4-2 to TRBJ2-7; D gene uncertain. Germline CDR1 and CDR2: LGHNA and YNFKEQ. The CDR3 loop spans 14 amino acids. V was clipped by 4 bases and J by 3 bases, with 13 bases between them. This CDR3 is CASSLSVEYYEQYF. The CDR3 bases are TGTGCCAGCAGCCTGTCTGTGGAATACTACGAGCAGTACTTC.

The V gene is TRBV7-9, the J gene TRBJ1-3; D might be TRBD1 (5 bases). The CDR3 is made up of 14 amino acids. Trimming removed 11 bases at V and 4 bases at J, with 18 bases between. Per the germline V gene, CDR1 is SEHNR and CDR2 is FQNEAQ (reference sequence). The CDR3 reads CAVRPGASGNTIYF. DNA of the CDR3: TGTGCCGTAAGGCCCGGGGCTTCGGGAAACACCATATATTTT. Supplemented by reference TRBV7-9 and TRBJ1-3, the full variable domain reads DTGVSQNPRHKITKRGQNVTFRCDPISEHNRLYWYRQTLGQGPEFLTYFQNEAQLEKSRLLSDRFSAERPKGSFSTLEIQRTEQGDSAMYLCAVRPGASGNTIYFGEGSWLTVV.

The chain employs TRBV6-2 or TRBV6-3 and TRBJ2-1; D is uncertain. The germline V gene encodes CDR1 MNHEY and CDR2 SVGEGT. Deletions cut 6 bases from V and 10 bases from J, with 16 bases between. The CDR3 runs to 13 residues. The CDR3 sequence: CASRIWAPSEQFF. The CDR3 DNA reads TGTGCCAGCAGGATATGGGCCCCCTCGGAGCAGTTCTTC.

This clonotype has only a few counts. The chain uses TRBV20-1 and TRBJ1-6; D is unresolved. The V end was cut by 5 bases, the J end by 4 bases, with 15 bases between. CDR1 is DFQATT and CDR2 is SNEGSKA in the germline V gene (reference sequence). The CDR3 is made up of 15 amino acids. In DNA form, the CDR3 reads TGCAGTGCTCCGCTGACGGAGCTATATAATTCACCCCTCCACTTT. Protein sequence: CSAPLTELYNSPLHF.

In this sample, this clonotype turned up many times. This chain links TRBV7-8 with TRBJ2-6; a weak D match, TRBD2 (6 bases). The germline gives CDR1 SGHVS, CDR2 FQNEAQ. V was clipped by 5 bases and J by 2 bases, with 13 bases between them. CDR3 size: 16 residues. The CDR3 is CASSPGGGTGANVLTF. As DNA, the CDR3 is TGTGCCAGCAGCCCCGGAGGAGGGACTGGGGCCAACGTCCTGACTTTC.

This clonotype was counted only a few times. The genes are TRBV20-1 and TRBJ1-5, with D possibly matching TRBD1 (6 bases). The CDR3 runs 16 residues. From germline, CDR1 is DFQATT and CDR2 SNEGSKA (reference sequence). V was cut by 0 bases and J by 7 bases, with 19 bases left in between. The CDR3 bases are TGCAGTGCTAGAGATATCCGATTGGGGGCTGGCCAGCCCCAGCATTTT. The encoded protein is CSARDIRLGAGQPQHF.

This clonotype was detected only a few times. The chain carries TRBV29-1 and TRBJ2-1; unclear D gene. CDR1 SQVTM and CDR2 ANQGSEA come from the germline V gene. This CDR3 has 14 residues. With 3 bases removed from V and 2 bases from J, the gap between germline ends came to 11 bases. As DNA, the CDR3 is TGCAGCGTTGACGATAATAACCCCTACAATGAGCAGTTCTTC. As protein: CSVDDNNPYNEQFF.

The chain couples TRBV5-1 to TRBJ2-1; 9 nucleotides line up with TRBD2. The CDR3 contains 17 residues. The V and J ends lost 2 bases and 0 bases, in that order; junction bases with no gene match: 6. Germline assignment: CDR1 SGHRS and CDR2 YFSETQ. DNA for the CDR3: TGCGCCAGCAGCTTTTCGGCGGGAGGGAGCTCCTACAATGAGCAGTTCTTC. Its protein product is CASSFSAGGSSYNEQFF.

There are a few counts of this clonotype. The chain combines TRBV25-1 with TRBJ2-5; TRBD2 might be the D (6 bases). V was cut by 3 bases and J by 5 bases, with 22 bases left in between. CDR3 length: 17 residues. The germline V gene encodes CDR1 MGHDK and CDR2 SYGVNS. The DNA for the CDR3 is TGTGCCAGCAGTGAGATTGCTGGGAGGACTTCGGAGGAGACCCAGTACTTC. As protein: CASSEIAGRTSEETQYF.

A few counts support this clonotype. J is TRBJ1-5 and V is TRBV19; no clear D. Germline V gene lookup returns CDR1 LNHDA and CDR2 SQIVND (reference sequence). Deletions cut 7 bases from V and 7 bases from J, with 11 bases between. This CDR3 has 12 residues. CDR3 sequence reads: CASTGQAQPQHF. The CDR3 DNA sequence: TGTGCCAGTACCGGCCAGGCGCAGCCCCAGCATTTT.

This chain connects TRBV5-1 to TRBJ1-3; D is unresolved. CDR3 size: 14 residues. Germline V gene data show CDR1 as SGHRS and CDR2 as YFSETQ. V lost 4 bases, J lost 1 base, and 9 bases lay in between. DNA for the CDR3: TGCGCCAGCAGCCCAGGATTGTCTGGAAACACCATATATTTT. Amino acids: CASSPGLSGNTIYF.

This clonotype occurred once. This chain links TRBV3-1 with TRBJ2-1; 7 nucleotides align to TRBD2. There are 15 residues in the CDR3. CDR1 LGHDT and CDR2 YNNKEL come from the germline V gene (reference sequence). V was pared by 4 bases and J by 9 bases, with 12 bases of the junction left unmatched. CDR3 amino acids: CASSLPGLTTGEQFF. CDR3 sequence (DNA): TGTGCCAGCAGCCTACCGGGACTAACGACGGGTGAGCAGTTCTTC.